What follows describes a single T cell receptor (beta chain). Its target is not known. The data are from a study of T cell responses to AZD1222 COVID-19 vaccine. Overall study findings and caveats: Spike-specific TCRs gained breadth and depth after people received two AZD1222 doses. Reportedly, nearly half of unique spike TCRs recognized epitopes outside B.1.351/B.1.1.7 mutations.

This CDR3 has 15 residues. CDR1 and CDR2 from the germline V gene are KGHSH and LQKENI. The junction had 1 base not matched to a gene; V was cut back by 1 base and J by 1 base. The repertoire was sequenced with immunoSEQ multiplex PCR; TCRdb's copy has only in-frame clones and lacks some. The repertoire includes some 150,000 clones, about nine tenths of them detected once, and around 4.5% sits in the top ten. The receptor comes from an adult who received the MenACWY meningococcal vaccine as a control. The specimen was peripheral blood, collected 28 days after the second dose of the MenACWY control vaccine. The chain combines TRBV18 with TRBJ1-5; 7 positions match TRBD1. CDR3 sequence reads: CASSPQGASNQPQHF. The CDR3 DNA reads as TGTGCCAGCTCACCACAGGGGGCGAGCAATCAGCCCCAGCATTTT.